These 5 T cell receptor beta chains originate from one sample sequenced in a study of blood T cell repertoires in COVID-19 (dated by TCRdb to the early 2020s). Library prep was done by the immunoSEQ multiplex PCR assay. Sourced from immuneACCESS, this table was stored by TCRdb with only in-frame sequences that have V and J called. A share of the clones is absent; for the studies checked, an unresolved V gene accounts for under half, and the remainder has no known explanation. The sample data list around 150,000 clones, and over 80% of these were observed just once. The ten largest clones add up to over 10% of the sample. Sequencing was performed on PBMCs or T cells enriched from blood (not recorded which). These receptor sequences come from a woman aged 55-70 years who had recovered from COVID-19.

The rearrangement links TRBV14 to TRBJ2-3; 9 positions agree with TRBD2. Germline V gene sequence: CDR1 SGHDN, CDR2 FVKESK. The length of the CDR3 is 17 residues. Trimming removed 0 bases from V and 7 bases from J; junction bases left unmatched: 11. CDR3 coding DNA: TGTGCCAGCAGCCAAGATCTTTTATCGCTAGCGGGGCATACGCAGTATTTT. Its protein product is CASSQDLLSLAGHTQYF. Using reference TRBV14 and TRBJ2-3 for the parts outside the CDR3, the full variable domain is EAGVTQFPSHSVIEKGQTVTLRCDPISGHDNLYWYRRVMGKEIKFLLHFVKESKQDESGMPNNRFLAERTGGTYSTLKVQPAELEDSGVYFCASSQDLLSLAGHTQYFGPGTRLTVL.

The chain links TRBV4-2 to TRBJ2-5; possibly TRBD1 for D (6 bases). This CDR3 comprises 15 residues. V lost 0 bases to trimming and J lost 2 bases, with 10 bases between them. Germline CDR1 reads LGHNA; CDR2 reads YNFKEQ. The CDR3, as DNA: TGTGCCAGCAGCCAAGACTGGGGACAACAAGAGACCCAGTACTTC. It specifies CASSQDWGQQETQYF.

This chain uses TRBV6-5 with TRBJ1-5; perhaps TRBD1 as D (6 bases). CDR1 and CDR2 (germline): MNHEY, SVGAGI. V was trimmed by 11 bases and J by 2 bases, leaving 19 bases between them. This CDR3 has 15 amino acids. CDR3 region: CASRGSRGGNQPQHF. For the CDR3, the DNA is TGTGCCTCCAGGGGTAGCAGGGGTGGCAATCAGCCCCAGCATTTT.

The rearrangement uses TRBV6-1 and TRBJ2-2; no firm D call. The V gene lost 1 base and the J gene lost 5 bases, with 5 bases spanning the gap. The CDR3 spans 13 residues. Germline V gene lookup returns CDR1 MNHNS and CDR2 SASEGT. CDR3 sequence (DNA): TGTGCCAGCAGTGAAGTTCCGACCGGGGAGCTGTTTTTT. Residues: CASSEVPTGELFF.

The chain carries TRBV11-2 and TRBJ2-3; 8 bases are a match to TRBD1. Trimming removed 3 bases from V and 2 bases from J; junction bases left unmatched: 4. This CDR3 has 15 amino acids. Germline CDR1 is SGHAT and CDR2 is FQNNGV. The CDR3 loop is CASSFWDRPTDTQYF. For the CDR3, the DNA is TGTGCCAGCAGCTTCTGGGACAGGCCCACAGATACGCAGTATTTT.